A selection of T cell receptor beta chains follows, all from one sample in a study of identical twins. TCRdb reanalysed the 5' RACE reads using MiXCR and keeps one entry per CDR3 protein. This sample carries 520,000 or so distinct CDR3 sequences, around 20% of them seen once, and the ten largest clones take roughly 0.9%. The data were also submitted as part of a second study, on T cells expressing NK-cell markers.

The specimen sequenced was CD4+ T cells sorted from blood. The receptor set was obtained from a woman under 30 in good health. Both conserved end residues are part of each CDR3. D genes are given only for firm matches. Clone size is stated in some rows and not others, as once, few, many or a class when expanded.

J,D,V,size,CDR3,DNA
TRBJ2-5,TRBD1,TRBV29-1,few,CSAGNRGETQYF,TGCAGCGCCGGTAACAGGGGAGAGACCCAGTACTTC
TRBJ1-1,.,TRBV5-6,few,CASSNLTHGNTEAFF,TGTGCCAGCAGCAACTTAACCCACGGAAACACTGAAGCTTTCTTT
TRBJ1-2,.,TRBV20-1,.,CSARDYRANGYTF,TGCAGTGCTAGAGATTACAGGGCTAATGGCTACACCTTC
TRBJ2-7,TRBD1,TRBV7-2,few,CASRDRGPPYEQYF,TGTGCCAGCAGAGACAGGGGGCCGCCCTACGAGCAGTACTTC
TRBJ1-1,TRBD1,TRBV5-5,.,CASSLALQGVNTEAFF,TGTGCCAGCAGCTTGGCCCTACAGGGGGTAAATACTGAAGCTTTCTTT
TRBJ2-7,TRBD1,TRBV20-1,.,CSARGQGIYEQYF,TGCAGTGCTAGGGGACAGGGGATCTACGAGCAGTACTTC
TRBJ1-1,TRBD1,TRBV6-1,few,CAREQGAGNTEAFF,TGTGCCAGAGAGCAGGGGGCGGGGAACACTGAAGCTTTCTTT
TRBJ2-5,.,TRBV20-1,.,CSASLPGKETQYF,TGCAGTGCTAGTCTCCCGGGAAAAGAGACCCAGTACTTC
TRBJ1-1,.,TRBV3-1,.,CASSHQGYTEAFF,TGTGCCAGCAGCCACCAGGGCTACACTGAAGCTTTCTTT
TRBJ2-3,.,TRBV6-5,few,CASSYGGVADTQYF,TGTGCCAGCAGTTACGGCGGGGTCGCAGATACGCAGTATTTT
TRBJ2-1,.,TRBV27,few,CASIGRAISNNEQFF,TGTGCCAGCATAGGTCGAGCGATATCAAACAATGAGCAGTTCTTC
TRBJ2-5,.,TRBV7-9,.,CASSLTAGIPGTQYF,TGTGCCAGCAGCTTAACCGCAGGGATTCCAGGGACCCAGTACTTC
TRBJ2-5,TRBD1,TRBV20-1,few,CSARTGRSRETQYF,TGCAGTGCTAGGACAGGGAGAAGCAGGGAGACCCAGTACTTC
TRBJ2-1,.,TRBV12-3/TRBV12-4,few,CASSLYSPPYDEQFF,TGTGCCAGCAGTCTTTACTCACCTCCGTACGATGAGCAGTTCTTC
TRBJ2-5,TRBD1,TRBV5-1,.,CASSKGTAQETQYF,TGCGCCAGCAGCAAAGGGACAGCCCAAGAGACCCAGTACTTC
TRBJ2-7,.,TRBV6-5,few,CASSYSFGWPYEQYF,TGTGCCAGCAGTTACTCCTTCGGTTGGCCCTACGAGCAGTACTTC
TRBJ1-3,TRBD1,TRBV27,few,CASSLSRQGANTIYF,TGTGCCAGCAGTTTATCGCGACAGGGGGCAAACACCATATATTTT
TRBJ2-7,.,TRBV20-1,few,CSARRQGNIYEQYF,TGCAGTGCTAGACGTCAGGGAAATATCTACGAGCAGTACTTC
TRBJ2-3,.,TRBV5-5,few,CASEDSDYDTQYF,TGTGCCAGCGAGGACAGCGACTATGATACGCAGTATTTT
TRBJ1-1,.,TRBV11-3,.,CASSLQYGTEAFF,TGTGCCAGCAGCCTACAATACGGCACTGAAGCTTTCTTT
TRBJ2-3,.,TRBV5-1,few,CASSLGGYLTDTQYF,TGCGCCAGCAGCTTGGGTGGGTACCTCACAGATACGCAGTATTTT
TRBJ2-7,TRBD2,TRBV4-3,.,CASSHQRTSGTSYDQYF,TGCGCCAGCAGCCACCAGAGGACTAGCGGGACTTCCTACGACCAGTACTTC
TRBJ2-7,.,TRBV20-1,.,CSARDGFGYEQYF,TGCAGTGCTAGAGATGGATTTGGCTACGAGCAGTACTTC
TRBJ2-1,.,TRBV7-9,.,CASRPLESNNEQFF,TGTGCCAGCAGGCCCCTGGAGTCTAACAATGAGCAGTTCTTC
TRBJ1-5,.,TRBV20-1,.,CSARGGTLGNQPQHF,TGCAGTGCTAGAGGCGGGACCTTGGGTAATCAGCCCCAGCATTTT
TRBJ2-5,TRBD1,TRBV12-3/TRBV12-4,few,CASSPGTQGAKETQYF,TGTGCCAGCAGTCCAGGGACCCAGGGGGCGAAAGAGACCCAGTACTTC
TRBJ2-7,TRBD1,TRBV11-2,.,CASSSPIGNRGRSYEQYF,TGTGCCAGCAGCTCGCCTATCGGAAACAGGGGGCGATCCTACGAGCAGTACTTC
TRBJ1-6,TRBD1,TRBV20-1,few,CSAYGTGGGYSPLHF,TGCAGTGCCTACGGGACAGGGGGCGGTTACTCACCCCTCCACTTT
TRBJ2-2,.,TRBV7-3,.,CASSFQANTGELFF,TGTGCCAGCAGCTTTCAAGCGAACACCGGGGAGCTGTTTTTT
TRBJ2-5,.,TRBV7-2,few,CASSLVRLEGRETQYF,TGTGCCAGCAGCTTGGTGAGACTCGAAGGGCGGGAGACCCAGTACTTC
TRBJ2-2,.,TRBV5-1,few,CASRPGPVTGELFF,TGCGCCAGCAGGCCAGGGCCTGTAACCGGGGAGCTGTTTTTT
TRBJ2-7,.,TRBV20-1,few,CSLEGGGKGDEQYF,TGCAGTCTGGAGGGAGGCGGGAAAGGAGACGAGCAGTACTTC
TRBJ2-1,TRBD2,TRBV20-1,.,CSARKIAGGDNEQFF,TGCAGTGCTAGAAAAATAGCGGGAGGGGACAATGAGCAGTTCTTC
TRBJ2-1,TRBD2,TRBV12-3/TRBV12-4,few,CASSLIYRVLAVDHEQFF,TGTGCCAGCAGTTTAATTTATCGAGTCCTAGCGGTGGACCATGAGCAGTTCTTC
TRBJ2-3,TRBD2,TRBV20-1,.,CSAMLAGVTDTQYF,TGCAGTGCCATGCTAGCGGGGGTAACAGATACGCAGTATTTT
TRBJ2-1,.,TRBV20-1,few,CSARDRGSAYRGEQFF,TGCAGTGCTAGAGATCGAGGTAGCGCCTATCGGGGTGAGCAGTTCTTC
TRBJ2-3,.,TRBV20-1,.,CSASRPDTQYF,TGCAGTGCTAGTCGTCCGGATACGCAGTATTTT
TRBJ2-3,TRBD1,TRBV6-1,few,CASSLRQGGVTDTQYF,TGTGCCAGCAGCCTAAGACAGGGTGGGGTCACAGATACGCAGTATTTT
TRBJ1-2,TRBD1,TRBV7-3,few,CASSRGTGEGYTF,TGTGCCAGCAGCAGGGGGACAGGGGAAGGCTACACCTTC
TRBJ1-5,.,TRBV19,many,CASSRDLNQPQHF,TGTGCCAGTAGTCGGGACCTTAATCAGCCCCAGCATTTT
TRBJ1-6,.,TRBV2,.,CASSVPDSWSPLHF,TGTGCCAGCAGTGTTCCAGATTCATGGTCACCCCTCCACTTT
TRBJ1-3,.,TRBV20-1,many,CSAREAQGSGNTIYF,TGCAGTGCTAGAGAAGCACAGGGATCCGGAAACACCATATATTTT
TRBJ1-2,.,TRBV27,.,CASSHIGGTYFRDGYTF,TGTGCCAGCAGTCACATTGGGGGTACCTATTTTCGGGATGGCTACACCTTC
TRBJ1-1,.,TRBV29-1,many,CSVAPRMNTEAFF,TGCAGCGTTGCGCCGCGTATGAACACTGAAGCTTTCTTT
TRBJ2-7,.,TRBV20-1,.,CSARGTPSSYEQYF,TGCAGTGCTAGGGGGACTCCCAGCTCCTACGAGCAGTACTTC
TRBJ2-3,TRBD2,TRBV9,.,CASSVESGGATDTQYF,TGTGCCAGCAGCGTAGAAAGCGGGGGGGCGACAGATACGCAGTATTTT
TRBJ2-1,TRBD1,TRBV5-1,.,CASSLGIGQGAGSEQFF,TGCGCCAGCAGCTTGGGGATCGGACAGGGGGCCGGTAGTGAGCAGTTCTTC
TRBJ1-1,.,TRBV7-9,.,CASSVTGASEAFF,TGTGCCAGCAGCGTTACAGGCGCCTCTGAAGCTTTCTTT
TRBJ2-3,.,TRBV12-3/TRBV12-4,.,CASRPGTAGVQYF,TGTGCCAGCAGGCCCGGGACGGCAGGCGTGCAGTATTTT
TRBJ1-2,.,TRBV29-1,.,CSVVEGVHGYTF,TGCAGCGTTGTGGAGGGGGTGCATGGCTACACCTTC
TRBJ2-3,TRBD2,TRBV6-2/TRBV6-3,few,CASSPGVAGAGDTQYF,TGTGCCAGCAGTCCCGGGGTAGCGGGAGCCGGAGATACGCAGTATTTT
TRBJ1-2,.,TRBV7-9,.,CASSFPGLGYGYTF,TGTGCCAGCAGCTTCCCAGGGTTGGGCTATGGCTACACCTTC